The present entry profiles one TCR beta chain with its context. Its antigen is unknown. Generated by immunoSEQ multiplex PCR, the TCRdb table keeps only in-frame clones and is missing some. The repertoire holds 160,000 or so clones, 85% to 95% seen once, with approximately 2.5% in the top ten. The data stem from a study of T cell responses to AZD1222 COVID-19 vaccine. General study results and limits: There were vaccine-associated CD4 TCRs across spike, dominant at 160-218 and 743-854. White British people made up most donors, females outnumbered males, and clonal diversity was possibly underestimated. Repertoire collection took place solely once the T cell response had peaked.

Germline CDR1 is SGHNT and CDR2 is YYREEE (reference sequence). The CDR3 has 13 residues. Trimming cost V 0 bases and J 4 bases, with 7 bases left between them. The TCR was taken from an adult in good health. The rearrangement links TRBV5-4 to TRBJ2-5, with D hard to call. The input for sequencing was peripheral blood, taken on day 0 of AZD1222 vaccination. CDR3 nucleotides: TGTGCCAGCAGCTTGGGAGAGGCAGAGACCCAGTACTTC. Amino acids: CASSLGEAETQYF. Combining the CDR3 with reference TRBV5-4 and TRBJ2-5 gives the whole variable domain ETGVTQSPTHLIKTRGQQVTLRCSSQSGHNTVSWYQQALGQGPQFIFQYYREEENGRGNFPPRFSGLQFPNYSSELNVNALELDDSALYLCASSLGEAETQYFGPGTRLLVL.